This TCR beta chain is drawn from a study of T-cell reconstitution after alpha-beta-depleted transplantation in children. The germline V and J ends were trimmed by 0 bases and 3 bases, with 9 bases remaining between them. Germline V lookup: CDR1 WNHNN, CDR2 SYGVQD (reference sequence). This CDR3 contains 15 residues. The authors prepared the TCRbeta library with unique molecular identifiers. One entry per CDR3 protein, called by TCRdb with MiXCR from the PCR reads. The table records hundreds of thousands of distinct CDR3 sequences, 20% to 25% of them present only once. The J gene is TRBJ2-1, the V gene TRBV10-1; the D call may be TRBD1 or TRBD2 (6 bases each). The source of this sequence is a boy under two years old who had a stem cell transplant for acute myeloid leukemia, so the T cells may come from the graft donor. The material was PBMCs, mostly from graft donor cells, obtained 360 days after TCRalphabeta/CD19-depleted stem cell transplant. The CDR3 DNA reads TGCGCCAGCAGTGAGTCTAGGGGGGACTACAATGAGCAGTTCTTC. Translating it yields CASSESRGDYNEQFF.